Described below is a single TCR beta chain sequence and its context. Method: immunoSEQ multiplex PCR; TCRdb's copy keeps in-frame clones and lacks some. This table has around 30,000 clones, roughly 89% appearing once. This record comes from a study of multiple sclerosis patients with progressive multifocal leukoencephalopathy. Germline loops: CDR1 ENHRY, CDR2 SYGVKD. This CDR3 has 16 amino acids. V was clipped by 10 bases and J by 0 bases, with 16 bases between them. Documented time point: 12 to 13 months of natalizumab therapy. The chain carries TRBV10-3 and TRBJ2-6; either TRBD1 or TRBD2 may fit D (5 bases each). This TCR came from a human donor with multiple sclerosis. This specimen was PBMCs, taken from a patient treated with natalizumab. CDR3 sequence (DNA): TGTGCCAGCCATCCGGGACGGGGCTCTGGGGCCAACGTCCTGACTTTC. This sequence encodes CASHPGRGSGANVLTF.